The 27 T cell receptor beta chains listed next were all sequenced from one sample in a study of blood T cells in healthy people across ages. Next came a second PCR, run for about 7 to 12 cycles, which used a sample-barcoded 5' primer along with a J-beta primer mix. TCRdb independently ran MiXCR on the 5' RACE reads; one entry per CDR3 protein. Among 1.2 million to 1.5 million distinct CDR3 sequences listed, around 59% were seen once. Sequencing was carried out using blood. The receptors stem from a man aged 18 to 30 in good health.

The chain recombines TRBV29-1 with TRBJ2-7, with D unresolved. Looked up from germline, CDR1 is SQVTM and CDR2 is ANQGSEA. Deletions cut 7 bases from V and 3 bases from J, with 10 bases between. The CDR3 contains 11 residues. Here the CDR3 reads CSADWDYEQYF. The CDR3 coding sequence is TGCAGCGCCGACTGGGACTACGAGCAGTACTTC.

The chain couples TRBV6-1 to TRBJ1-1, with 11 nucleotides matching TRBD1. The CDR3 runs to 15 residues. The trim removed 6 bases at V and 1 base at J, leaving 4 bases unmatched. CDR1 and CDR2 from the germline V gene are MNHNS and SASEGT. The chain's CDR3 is CASSWTGGANTEAFF. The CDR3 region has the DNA TGTGCCAGCAGCTGGACAGGGGGCGCGAACACTGAAGCTTTCTTT.

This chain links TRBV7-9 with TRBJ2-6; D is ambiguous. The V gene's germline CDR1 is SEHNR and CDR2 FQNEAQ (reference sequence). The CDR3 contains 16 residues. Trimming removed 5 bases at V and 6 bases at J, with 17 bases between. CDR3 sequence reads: CASSPVGSFMANVLTF. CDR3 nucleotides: TGTGCCAGCAGCCCCGTTGGCTCCTTTATGGCCAACGTCCTGACTTTC. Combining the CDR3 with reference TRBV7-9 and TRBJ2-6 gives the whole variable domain DTGVSQNPRHKITKRGQNVTFRCDPISEHNRLYWYRQTLGQGPEFLTYFQNEAQLEKSRLLSDRFSAERPKGSFSTLEIQRTEQGDSAMYLCASSPVGSFMANVLTFGAGSRLTVL.

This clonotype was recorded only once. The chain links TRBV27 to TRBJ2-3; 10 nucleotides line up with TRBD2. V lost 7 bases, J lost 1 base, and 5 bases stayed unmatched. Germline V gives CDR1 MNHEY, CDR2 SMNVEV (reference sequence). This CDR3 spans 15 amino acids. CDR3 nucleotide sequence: TGTGCCAGCAAGAGGCTAGCGGGAGGCACAGATACGCAGTATTTT. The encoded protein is CASKRLAGGTDTQYF.

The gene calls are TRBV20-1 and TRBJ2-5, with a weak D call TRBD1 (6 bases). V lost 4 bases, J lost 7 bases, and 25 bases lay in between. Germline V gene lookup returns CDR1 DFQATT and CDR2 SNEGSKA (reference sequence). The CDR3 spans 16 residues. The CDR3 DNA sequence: TGCAGTGCTATCGCATCCGGCAGGGGCCGGGCGCGGACCCAGTACTTC. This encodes CSAIASGRGRARTQYF.

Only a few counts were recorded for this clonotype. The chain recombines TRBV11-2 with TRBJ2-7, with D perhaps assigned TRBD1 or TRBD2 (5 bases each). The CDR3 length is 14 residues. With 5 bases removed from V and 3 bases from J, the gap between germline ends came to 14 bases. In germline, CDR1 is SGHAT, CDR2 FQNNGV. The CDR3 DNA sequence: TGTGCCAGCAGCCTTCCGGGACCTAGCTACGAGCAGTACTTC. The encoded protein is CASSLPGPSYEQYF.

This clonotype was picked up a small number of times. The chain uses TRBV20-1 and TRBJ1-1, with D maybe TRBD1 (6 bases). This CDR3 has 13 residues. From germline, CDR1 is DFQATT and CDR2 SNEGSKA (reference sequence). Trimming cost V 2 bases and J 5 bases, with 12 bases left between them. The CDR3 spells CSARRGAGTEAFF. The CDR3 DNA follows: TGCAGTGCTAGACGGGGGGCAGGTACTGAAGCTTTCTTT.

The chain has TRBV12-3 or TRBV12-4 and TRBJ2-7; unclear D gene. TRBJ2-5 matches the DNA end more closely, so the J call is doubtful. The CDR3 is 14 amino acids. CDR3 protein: CASSRVTRQETQYF. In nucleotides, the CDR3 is TGTGCCAGCAGCCGGGTGACACGGCAAGAGACCCAGTACTTC.

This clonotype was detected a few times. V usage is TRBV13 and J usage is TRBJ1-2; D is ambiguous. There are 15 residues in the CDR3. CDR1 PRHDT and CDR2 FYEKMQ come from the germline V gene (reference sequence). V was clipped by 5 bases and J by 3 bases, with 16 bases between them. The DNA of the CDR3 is TGTGCCAGCAGCCCACGTGGGAGCGCCCACTATGGCTACACCTTC. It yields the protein CASSPRGSAHYGYTF.

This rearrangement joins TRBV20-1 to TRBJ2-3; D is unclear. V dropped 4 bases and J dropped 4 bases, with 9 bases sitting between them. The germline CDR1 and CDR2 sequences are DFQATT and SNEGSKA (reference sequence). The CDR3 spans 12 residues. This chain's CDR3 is CSATVTADTQYF. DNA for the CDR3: TGCAGTGCTACAGTCACGGCAGATACGCAGTATTTT.

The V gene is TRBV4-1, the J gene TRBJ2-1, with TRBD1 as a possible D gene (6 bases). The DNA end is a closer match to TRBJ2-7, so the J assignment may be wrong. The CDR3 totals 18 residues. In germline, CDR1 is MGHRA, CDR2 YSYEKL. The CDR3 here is CASSQNVRLGQGYNEQYF. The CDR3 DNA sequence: TGCGCCAGCAGCCAAAATGTCCGGTTGGGACAAGGATACAATGAGCAGTACTTC.

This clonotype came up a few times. The CDR3 loop reads CASSQPGLWDTQYF. In DNA form, the CDR3 reads TGTGCCAGCAGCCAACCGGGACTCTGGGATACGCAGTATTTT. The J gene is TRBJ2-3, the V gene TRBV14; TRBD2 is a possible D gene (6 bases). CDR3 size: 14 residues. The V and J ends lost 2 bases and 6 bases respectively, with 12 bases between them. Germline values: CDR1 SGHDN, CDR2 FVKESK.

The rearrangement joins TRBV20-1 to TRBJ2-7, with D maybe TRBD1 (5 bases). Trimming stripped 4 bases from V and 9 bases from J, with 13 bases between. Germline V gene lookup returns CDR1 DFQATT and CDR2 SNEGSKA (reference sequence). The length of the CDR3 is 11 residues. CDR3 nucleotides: TGCAGTGCTAATACAGGATTAGGGCAGTACTTC. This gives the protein CSANTGLGQYF.

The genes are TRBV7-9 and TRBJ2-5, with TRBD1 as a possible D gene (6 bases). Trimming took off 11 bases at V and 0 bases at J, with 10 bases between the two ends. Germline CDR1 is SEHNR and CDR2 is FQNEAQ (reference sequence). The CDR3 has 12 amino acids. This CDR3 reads CAGEGDQETQYF. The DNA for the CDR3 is TGTGCCGGAGAGGGGGACCAAGAGACCCAGTACTTC.

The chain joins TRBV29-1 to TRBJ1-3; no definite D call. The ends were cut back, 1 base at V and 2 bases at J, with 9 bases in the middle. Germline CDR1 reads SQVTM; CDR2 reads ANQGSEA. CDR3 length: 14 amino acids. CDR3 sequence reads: CSVEGGEAGNTIYF. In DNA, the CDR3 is TGCAGCGTTGAAGGAGGAGAGGCTGGAAACACCATATATTTT.

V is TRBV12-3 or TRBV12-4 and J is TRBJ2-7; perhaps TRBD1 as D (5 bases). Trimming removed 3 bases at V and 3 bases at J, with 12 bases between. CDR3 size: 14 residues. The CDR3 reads CASSFAGKNYEQYF. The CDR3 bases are TGTGCCAGCAGTTTTGCAGGGAAGAACTACGAGCAGTACTTC.

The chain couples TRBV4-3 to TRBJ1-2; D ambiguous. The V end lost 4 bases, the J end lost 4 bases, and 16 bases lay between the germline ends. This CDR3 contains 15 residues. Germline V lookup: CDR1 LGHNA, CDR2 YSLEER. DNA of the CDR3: TGCGCCAGCAGCCGTATGAAGGATGATAGCTATGGCTACACCTTC. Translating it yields CASSRMKDDSYGYTF.

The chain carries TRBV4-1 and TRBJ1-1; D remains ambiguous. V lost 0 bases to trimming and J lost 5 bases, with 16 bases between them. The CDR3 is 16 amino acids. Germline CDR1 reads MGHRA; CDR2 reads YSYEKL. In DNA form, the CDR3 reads TGCGCCAGCAGCCAAGATAGAGCGGGAGGGTGGACTGAAGCTTTCTTT. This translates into CASSQDRAGGWTEAFF.

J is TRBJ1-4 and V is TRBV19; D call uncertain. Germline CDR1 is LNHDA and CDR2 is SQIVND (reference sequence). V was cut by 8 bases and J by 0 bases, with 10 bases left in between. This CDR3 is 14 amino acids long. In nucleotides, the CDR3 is TGTGCCAGTGGCGAGAGTGCAACTAATGAAAAACTGTTTTTT. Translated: CASGESATNEKLFF.

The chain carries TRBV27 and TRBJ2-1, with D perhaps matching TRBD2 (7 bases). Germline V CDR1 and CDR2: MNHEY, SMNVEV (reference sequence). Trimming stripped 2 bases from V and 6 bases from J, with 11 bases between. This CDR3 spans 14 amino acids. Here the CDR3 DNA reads TGTGCCAGCAGTTTAGAGGGAGGGGGCAATGAGCAGTTCTTC. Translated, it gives CASSLEGGGNEQFF.

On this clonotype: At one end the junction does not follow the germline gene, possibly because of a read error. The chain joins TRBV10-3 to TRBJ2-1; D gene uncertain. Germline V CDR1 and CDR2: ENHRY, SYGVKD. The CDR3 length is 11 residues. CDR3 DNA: TGTGCCAGCAGTGAGTCCTATGAGCAGTTCTTC. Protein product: CASSESYEQFF.

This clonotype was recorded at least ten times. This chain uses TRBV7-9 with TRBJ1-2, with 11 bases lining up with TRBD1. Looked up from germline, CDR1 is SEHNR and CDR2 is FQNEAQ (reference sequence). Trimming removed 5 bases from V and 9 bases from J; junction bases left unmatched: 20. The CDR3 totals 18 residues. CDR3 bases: TGTGCCAGCAGCCCCTTTTGGTCTGCGGGACAGGGGGGACGACGCTACACCTTC. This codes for CASSPFWSAGQGGRRYTF.

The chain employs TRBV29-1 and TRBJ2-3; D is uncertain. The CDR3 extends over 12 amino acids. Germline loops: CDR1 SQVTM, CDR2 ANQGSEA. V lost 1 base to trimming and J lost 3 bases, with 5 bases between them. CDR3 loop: CSVEVGTDTQYF. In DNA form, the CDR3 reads TGCAGCGTTGAAGTTGGTACAGATACGCAGTATTTT.

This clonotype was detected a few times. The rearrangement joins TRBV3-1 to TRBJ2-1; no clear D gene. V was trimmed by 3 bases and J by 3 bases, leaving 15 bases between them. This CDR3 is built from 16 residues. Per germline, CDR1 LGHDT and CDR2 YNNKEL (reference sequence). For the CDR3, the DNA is TGTGCCAGCAGCCACCTTTCAGACATTATCTACAATGAGCAGTTCTTC. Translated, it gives CASSHLSDIIYNEQFF.

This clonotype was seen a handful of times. The CDR3 DNA reads TGTGTTACGAAAGCGGGAGTATCCACAGATACGCAGTATTTT. Translation: CVTKAGVSTDTQYF. This chain joins TRBV12-5 and TRBJ2-3, with 8 bases aligning to TRBD2. CDR1 is LGHNT and CDR2 is FRNRAP in the germline V gene. The CDR3 runs to 14 residues.

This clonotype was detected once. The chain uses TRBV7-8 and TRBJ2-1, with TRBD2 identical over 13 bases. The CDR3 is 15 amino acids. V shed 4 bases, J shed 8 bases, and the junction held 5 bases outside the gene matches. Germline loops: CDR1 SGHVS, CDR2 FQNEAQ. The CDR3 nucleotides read TGTGCCAGCAGCTCGGGACTAGCGGGAATAGATGAGCAGTTCTTC. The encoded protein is CASSSGLAGIDEQFF.

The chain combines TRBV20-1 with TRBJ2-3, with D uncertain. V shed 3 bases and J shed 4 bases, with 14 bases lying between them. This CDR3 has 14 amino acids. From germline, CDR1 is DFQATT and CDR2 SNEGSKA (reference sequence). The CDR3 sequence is CSARSRSRPDTQYF. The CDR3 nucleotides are TGCAGTGCTAGGTCGCGCAGTAGGCCAGATACGCAGTATTTT.